The 21 T cell receptor beta chains below all came from one sample that was sequenced in a study of blood T cell repertoires in COVID-19. The repertoire was sequenced with immunoSEQ multiplex PCR; TCRdb's copy has only in-frame clones and lacks some. In the table there are about 42,000 clones, 85% of which are singletons. The sequencing sample was made of peripheral blood. These receptors all stem from a man aged 50 to 59 with active COVID-19.

The chain uses TRBV2 and TRBJ1-2; the match to TRBD1 covers 9 bases. Per the germline V gene, CDR1 is SNHLY and CDR2 is FYNNEI. The CDR3 loop spans 14 amino acids. With V trimmed by 6 bases and J by 7 bases, 9 bases remained unmatched. CDR3 DNA: TGTGCCAGCAGATCCAACAGGGGGCGGGGTGGCTACACCTTC. Amino acids: CASRSNRGRGGYTF.

This chain connects TRBV7-3 to TRBJ2-2; 9 bases match TRBD2. Per the germline V gene, CDR1 is SGHTA and CDR2 is FQGTGA. V lost 1 base and J lost 5; bases outside the gene matches: 5. CDR3 length: 16 amino acids. The CDR3 DNA sequence: TGTGCCAGCAGCTTAAGGCCTAGCGGGGTGACCGGGGAGCTGTTTTTT. Encoded protein: CASSLRPSGVTGELFF.

This clone was seen a few times. The gene calls are TRBV5-4 and TRBJ2-7; 14 nucleotides agree with TRBD2. This CDR3 contains 17 residues. The V gene end was trimmed by 0 bases and the J gene end by 4 bases; junction bases not matched to a gene: 6. The germline V gene encodes CDR1 SGHNT and CDR2 YYREEE (reference sequence). The CDR3 spells CASSLVGGTSGSYEQYF. CDR3 DNA: TGTGCCAGCAGCTTGGTTGGAGGGACTAGCGGGAGTTACGAGCAGTACTTC.

This chain uses TRBV4-1 with TRBJ1-2; weak D call: TRBD1 (5 bases). The germline V gene has CDR1 MGHRA and CDR2 YSYEKL. V lost 0 bases, J lost 6 bases, and 23 bases lay in between. The CDR3 has 18 amino acids. The CDR3 DNA sequence: TGCGCCAGCAGCCAAGATCCACCCGAGACTAGGGGTTTTAATGGCTACACCTTC. Translating it yields CASSQDPPETRGFNGYTF.

This clone was counted a few times. V is TRBV4-3 and J is TRBJ2-7; D not certain. Germline-derived CDR1 and CDR2 are LGHNA and YSLEER. The CDR3 sequence is 14 residues long. Trimming took 0 bases from V and 3 from J, leaving 9 bases between them. The CDR3 sequence: CASSQDLTDYEQYF. DNA of the CDR3: TGCGCCAGCAGCCAAGATCTCACAGACTACGAGCAGTACTTC.

The chain uses TRBV3-1 (or the pseudogene TRBV3-2) and TRBJ2-7, with D possibly TRBD1 on 6 matching bases. Germline V gene lookup returns CDR1 LGHDT and CDR2 YNNKEL (reference sequence). CDR3 length equals 16 residues. The V gene lost 5 bases and the J gene lost 3 bases, with 20 bases spanning the gap. CDR3: CASSKTGLSGGYEQYF. DNA for the CDR3: TGTGCCAGCAGCAAAACAGGGCTAAGTGGAGGCTACGAGCAGTACTTC.

The V call is TRBV19, the J call TRBJ1-1; 8 bases fit TRBD1. The CDR3 length is 15 residues. With V trimmed by 8 bases and J by 1 base, 9 bases remained unmatched. CDR1 is LNHDA and CDR2 is SQIVND in the germline V gene (reference sequence). Here the CDR3 DNA reads TGTGCCAGTTCTCCAGGGGGCTCGGGGAACACTGAAGCTTTCTTT. This translates into CASSPGGSGNTEAFF.

The chain is built from TRBV5-4 and TRBJ2-3; 8 bases agree with TRBD2. The CDR3 is made up of 18 amino acids. V was pared by 0 bases and J by 6 bases, with 15 bases of the junction left unmatched. CDR1 and CDR2 (germline): SGHNT, YYREEE (reference sequence). CDR3 sequence (DNA): TGTGCCAGCAGCTTGGCCCGTTTTGGACTAGCAAGGGGTGATACGCAGTATTTT. Translated: CASSLARFGLARGDTQYF.

V and J are TRBV19 and TRBJ2-7, with 7 bases identical to TRBD2. V gave up 3 bases and J gave up 2 bases; unmatched junction bases: 4. The germline CDR1 and CDR2 sequences are LNHDA and SQIVND (reference sequence). The CDR3 length is 14 residues. The CDR3 here is CASSIGSGTYEQYF. The DNA for the CDR3 is TGTGCCAGTAGTATCGGAAGCGGGACCTACGAGCAGTACTTC.

Only a few counts were recorded for this clone. The rearrangement links TRBV4-1 to TRBJ1-1; 7 nucleotides match TRBD1. The CDR3 runs 16 residues. Germline V gene sequence: CDR1 MGHRA, CDR2 YSYEKL. V lost 0 bases, J lost 5 bases, and 9 bases stayed unmatched. DNA for the CDR3: TGCGCCAGCAGCCAAGAACTGACAGGGTCCGGAACTGAAGCTTTCTTT. This gives the protein CASSQELTGSGTEAFF.

The chain combines TRBV2 with TRBJ2-1, with 7 bases lining up with TRBD2. CDR1 is SNHLY and CDR2 is FYNNEI in the germline V gene. V dropped 7 bases and J dropped 3; count of bases not matched to a gene: 3. The CDR3 is made up of 13 amino acids. CDR3 in amino acids: CASMRESYNEQFF. CDR3 coding DNA: TGTGCCAGCATGCGGGAGAGCTACAATGAGCAGTTCTTC.

This clone appeared a single time. This chain connects TRBV7-9 to TRBJ2-7; D gene uncertain. There are 11 residues in the CDR3. The V gene lost 5 bases and the J gene lost 3 bases, with 5 bases spanning the gap. Germline assignment: CDR1 SEHNR and CDR2 FQNEAQ (reference sequence). The CDR3 loop is CASSPSYEQYF. The DNA of the CDR3 is TGTGCCAGCAGCCCGAGCTACGAGCAGTACTTC.

The chain uses TRBV29-1 and TRBJ2-3; D is ambiguous. This CDR3 comprises 12 residues. CDR1 and CDR2 (germline): SQVTM, ANQGSEA. Trimming pared 4 bases from V and 5 bases from J, leaving 10 bases between. CDR3 residues: CSVAAPGDTQYF. DNA of the CDR3: TGCAGCGTTGCTGCGCCGGGAGATACGCAGTATTTT.

The J gene is TRBJ2-7, the V gene TRBV6-2 or TRBV6-3; 7 nucleotides agree with TRBD1. The germline V gene encodes CDR1 MNHEY and CDR2 SVGEGT. The CDR3 consists of 16 residues. V gave up 4 bases and J gave up 2 bases; unmatched junction bases: 11. The DNA of the CDR3 is TGTGCCAGCAGTTCCCCGATGGACAGGAAAGCCTACGAGCAGTACTTC. It encodes CASSSPMDRKAYEQYF.

In this sample, this clone turned up once. V gene TRBV19 combines with J gene TRBJ2-3, with D tentatively TRBD2 (6 bases). Trimming removed 1 base at V and 6 bases at J, with 14 bases between. This CDR3 is 15 amino acids long. Germline CDR1 LNHDA, CDR2 SQIVND (reference sequence). The CDR3 coding sequence is TGTGCCAGTAGTATAGGCTGGGACTCTACGGATACGCAGTATTTT. The encoded protein is CASSIGWDSTDTQYF.

V usage is TRBV2 and J usage is TRBJ2-7; 10 bases are shared with TRBD1. CDR3 length: 16 amino acids. Trimming took 4 bases from V and 4 from J; bases not matched to a gene: 10. Germline V gene data show CDR1 as SNHLY and CDR2 as FYNNEI. For the CDR3, the DNA is TGTGCCAGCAGTGGGGTTGGGACAGGGGTTTGGTACGAGCAGTACTTC. Protein: CASSGVGTGVWYEQYF.

This clone was picked up a small number of times. Written as DNA, the CDR3 is TGTGCCAGCTCACCCTATCTAGCTCAAGAGACCCAGTACTTC. This codes for CASSPYLAQETQYF. This sequence joins TRBV18 and TRBJ2-5, with D possibly matching TRBD2 (5 bases). The V end was cut by 3 bases, the J end by 2 bases, with 10 bases between. CDR3 length: 14 residues. Germline loops: CDR1 KGHSH, CDR2 LQKENI.

V usage is TRBV4-1 and J usage is TRBJ2-1; the match to TRBD1 covers 7 bases. Per germline, CDR1 MGHRA and CDR2 YSYEKL. The J segment lost 4 bases and the V segment lost 6 bases, leaving 0 bases of the junction unmatched. The CDR3 is 12 amino acids. The CDR3 DNA follows: TGCGCCAGCAGGGACAGGTACAATGAGCAGTTCTTC. Its translation: CASRDRYNEQFF.

V and J are TRBV5-6 and TRBJ2-3; a weak D match, TRBD2 (6 bases). The CDR3 totals 12 residues. V lost 3 bases to trimming and J lost 14 bases, with 16 bases between them. From germline, CDR1 is SGHDT and CDR2 YYEEEE. The DNA for the CDR3 is TGTGCCAGCAGCTCCACTAGCAGGAGCGGGTATTTT. This encodes CASSSTSRSGYF.

This clone was counted between two and nine times. The rearrangement uses TRBV24-1 and TRBJ2-1; 7 nucleotides align to TRBD1. The junction had 10 bases not matched to a gene; V was cut back by 6 bases and J by 9 bases. Germline V gene sequence: CDR1 KGHDR, CDR2 SFDVKD. The CDR3 extends over 14 amino acids. The chain's CDR3 is CATSSEDRAIEQFF. In DNA, the CDR3 is TGTGCCACCAGTTCGGAAGACAGGGCAATTGAGCAGTTCTTC.

This clone was picked up a small number of times. The rearrangement uses TRBV6-2 or TRBV6-3 and TRBJ2-3, with 10 bases aligning to TRBD2. CDR1 and CDR2 from the germline V gene are MNHEY and SVGEGT. The CDR3 is made up of 14 amino acids. J was trimmed by 9 bases and V by 4 bases; bases with no gene match: 7. The CDR3 here is CASSWLAGEQTQYF. The CDR3 DNA follows: TGTGCCAGCAGTTGGCTAGCGGGGGAGCAAACGCAGTATTTT.